The 32 T cell receptor beta chains presented below share a single source sample, sequenced in a study of T cell repertoires in cytomegalovirus infection. No antigens are known for them. In TCRdb, the reads were re-called with MiXCR into one record per CDR3 protein. Among tens of thousands of distinct CDR3 sequences listed, approximately 22% were seen once. Material: CD8+ T cells from cultured PBMCs, obtained from culture after CMV antigen stimulation. These receptors were taken from a human donor in good health (CMV status not recorded). Some clones in this sample may be carry-over from other donors' samples.

This clonotype has just a few counts. The V and J genes are TRBV4-1 and TRBJ1-1; D gene uncertain. Trimming took 3 bases from V and 1 from J, leaving 9 bases between them. The CDR3 loop spans 14 amino acids. Per the germline V gene, CDR1 is MGHRA and CDR2 is YSYEKL. CDR3 protein: CASSQHLGNTEAFF. The CDR3 nucleotides are TGCGCCAGCAGCCAGCACTTGGGGAACACTGAAGCTTTCTTT.

The chain links TRBV28 to TRBJ2-5; TRBD1 matches 10 bases. V lost 6 bases and J lost 4; bases outside the gene matches: 14. This CDR3 is 17 amino acids long. CDR1 MDHEN and CDR2 SYDVKM come from the germline V gene. CDR3 bases: TGTGCCAGCAGCTACCCGGGACAGGGGTTTTGGGGAGAGACCCAGTACTTC. Translating it yields CASSYPGQGFWGETQYF.

This clonotype has a handful of counts. The chain has TRBV12-3 or TRBV12-4 and TRBJ2-4, with D tentatively TRBD2 (6 bases). The V and J ends lost 0 bases and 6 bases respectively, with 12 bases between them. The CDR3 length is 15 residues. The CDR3 DNA reads TGTGCCAGCAGTTTAGCCCCGGGGGTCAGAAACATTCAGTACTTC. Its protein is CASSLAPGVRNIQYF.

V gene TRBV30 combines with J gene TRBJ1-4, with TRBD1 matching 7 bases. Germline lookup yields CDR1 GTSNPN and CDR2 SVGIG (reference sequence). V shed 3 bases and J 5 bases; nucleotides not matched to a gene: 3. The CDR3 contains 13 residues. In DNA, the CDR3 is TGTGCCTGGAGATCAGGGGGGAATGAAAAACTGTTTTTT. Encoded protein: CAWRSGGNEKLFF.

The rearrangement joins TRBV6-8 to TRBJ2-3, with a weak D call TRBD1 (5 bases). The CDR3 has 12 amino acids. Germline CDR1 reads MNHGY; CDR2 reads SAAAGT. V lost 8 bases, J lost 3 bases, and 9 bases lay in between. Written as DNA, the CDR3 is TGTGCCAGCCCCAAGGGGACAGATACGCAGTATTTT. Amino acid sequence: CASPKGTDTQYF.

The V and J genes are TRBV7-8 and TRBJ2-1, with 11 bases matching TRBD1. The CDR3 has 15 residues. From germline, CDR1 is SGHVS and CDR2 FQNEAQ. Trimming cost V 5 bases and J 2 bases; bases outside gene matches: 2. CDR3 sequence reads: CASSMGQGAYNEQFF. The DNA of the CDR3 is TGTGCCAGCAGCATGGGACAGGGGGCCTACAATGAGCAGTTCTTC.

The gene calls are TRBV27 and TRBJ1-4; D not resolved. The V gene's germline CDR1 is MNHEY and CDR2 SMNVEV (reference sequence). V lost 3 bases and J lost 3, with 8 bases in between. The CDR3 totals 14 residues. The CDR3 reads CASSFRPSNEKLFF. For the CDR3, the DNA is TGTGCCAGCAGTTTCCGGCCCTCTAATGAAAAACTGTTTTTT.

The chain has TRBV19 and TRBJ1-6; D gene ambiguous. The CDR3 runs to 17 residues. V shed 1 base and J shed 7 bases, with 17 bases lying between them. Germline assignment: CDR1 LNHDA and CDR2 SQIVND (reference sequence). The CDR3 reads CASSIATDGASNSPLHF. As DNA, the CDR3 is TGTGCCAGTAGTATAGCCACGGACGGAGCAAGCAATTCACCCCTCCACTTT.

CDR3 coding DNA: TGTGCCAGCAGCGAGGTCGGCAACTCCTACAATGAGCAGTTCTTC. It specifies CASSEVGNSYNEQFF. V usage is TRBV11-2 and J usage is TRBJ2-1; D uncertain. CDR1 SGHAT and CDR2 FQNNGV come from the germline V gene. V was pared by 5 bases and J by 0 bases, with 11 bases between. This CDR3 is 15 amino acids long.

The V call is TRBV5-6, the J call TRBJ2-3; D might be TRBD1 or TRBD2, each matching 5 bases. This CDR3 contains 12 residues. The germline CDR1 and CDR2 sequences are SGHDT and YYEEEE. V gave up 5 bases and J gave up 10 bases, with 14 bases separating them. CDR3 nucleotides: TGTGCCAGCAGTGGCACCGGGACCCCGCAGTATTTT. Translated, it gives CASSGTGTPQYF.

V usage is TRBV5-6 and J usage is TRBJ2-2, with D tentatively TRBD1 or TRBD2 (5 bases each). Germline CDR1 reads SGHDT; CDR2 reads YYEEEE. The CDR3 covers 15 residues. Trimming pared 6 bases from V and 3 bases from J, leaving 15 bases between. The CDR3 loop is CASILRDGDTGELFF. The CDR3 DNA is TGTGCCAGCATCCTCCGGGACGGAGACACCGGGGAGCTGTTTTTT.

The gene calls are TRBV4-3 and TRBJ1-5; D perhaps matches TRBD1 (6 bases). V lost 0 bases and J 7 bases, leaving 13 bases between the germline ends. In germline, CDR1 is LGHNA, CDR2 YSLEER. The CDR3 runs to 15 residues. The CDR3 loop reads CASSQEQGARQPQHF. The CDR3 DNA follows: TGCGCCAGCAGCCAAGAACAGGGAGCGAGGCAGCCCCAGCATTTT.

This rearrangement joins TRBV6-5 to TRBJ1-4; possibly TRBD1 for D (6 bases). Trimming shortened V by 0 bases and J by 6 bases, and 20 bases separated the two germline ends. Per the germline V gene, CDR1 is MNHEY and CDR2 is SVGAGI. The CDR3 has 18 residues. The DNA for the CDR3 is TGTGCCAGCAGTTACTCGAGTCGGCAGGGGCGGAGGTATGAAAAACTGTTTTTT. Its protein product is CASSYSSRQGRRYEKLFF.

This clonotype was seen a single time. V and J are TRBV2 and TRBJ2-1; D call uncertain. Germline loops: CDR1 SNHLY, CDR2 FYNNEI. The V and J ends lost 6 bases and 2 bases respectively, with 8 bases between them. This CDR3 is 13 amino acids long. DNA of the CDR3: TGTGCCAGCAGACGGCCTACCTACAATGAGCAGTTCTTC. Its protein product is CASRRPTYNEQFF.

Many counts were recorded for this clonotype. The V gene is TRBV19, the J gene TRBJ1-1, with D possibly being TRBD1 (5 bases). This CDR3 has 16 residues. Germline V gene data show CDR1 as LNHDA and CDR2 as SQIVND (reference sequence). The V end lost 1 base, the J end lost 2 bases, and 14 bases lay between the germline ends. CDR3 nucleotides: TGTGCCAGTAGTATAGGGACAATTACTCTTAACACTGAAGCTTTCTTT. It is translated as CASSIGTITLNTEAFF.

This clonotype was recorded a few times. The CDR3 nucleotides are TGTGCCAGCAGCGCCGGTAGGGAATGGAACACCATATATTTT. Its translation: CASSAGREWNTIYF. The chain is built from TRBV7-9 and TRBJ1-3; no firm D call. This CDR3 has 14 residues. Germline-derived CDR1 and CDR2 are SEHNR and FQNEAQ (reference sequence). Trimming took off 5 bases at V and 7 bases at J, with 15 bases between the two ends.

J is TRBJ1-3 and V is TRBV7-6; possibly TRBD1 for D (5 bases). The CDR3 is made up of 15 amino acids. Trimming took off 3 bases at V and 2 bases at J, with 11 bases between the two ends. Germline V gives CDR1 SGHVS, CDR2 FNYEAQ. The CDR3 DNA is TGTGCCAGCAGCTTGTACGGGGGAACTGGAAACACCATATATTTT. Translated, it gives CASSLYGGTGNTIYF.

This clonotype showed up just a few times. Given a much more abundant clone one base away, this may be a read error. The genes are TRBV27 and TRBJ2-2, with D possibly matching TRBD2 (5 bases). The germline V gene encodes CDR1 MNHEY and CDR2 SMNVEV (reference sequence). The CDR3 sequence is 15 residues long. The germline V and J ends were trimmed by 3 bases and 5 bases, with 13 bases remaining between them. The CDR3 DNA is TGTGCCAGCAGTTTTACGTTCGGGGATACCGGGGAGCTGTTTTTT. Translated: CASSFTFGDTGELFF.

The CDR3 sequence: CAISESTGREKLFF. In DNA form, the CDR3 reads TGTGCCATCAGTGAGTCAACAGGGAGGGAAAAACTGTTTTTT. This chain connects TRBV10-3 to TRBJ1-4, with D perhaps TRBD1 (6 bases). This CDR3 contains 14 residues. Deletions cut 0 bases from V and 8 bases from J, with 10 bases between. Germline values: CDR1 ENHRY, CDR2 SYGVKD.

The gene calls are TRBV6-2 or TRBV6-3 and TRBJ2-5; perhaps TRBD1 as D (6 bases). CDR1 MNHEY and CDR2 SVGEGT come from the germline V gene. Trimming shortened V by 6 bases and J by 4 bases, and 18 bases separated the two germline ends. This CDR3 contains 15 residues. The CDR3, as DNA: TGTGCCAGCAGAGACACAGGGAGATTAGGAGAGACCCAGTACTTC. It specifies CASRDTGRLGETQYF.

As for this clonotype: The junction does not match germline at one end; this may be a read error. The chain uses TRBV11-2 and TRBJ2-7; D is ambiguous. Germline CDR1 reads SGHAT; CDR2 reads FQNNGV. The CDR3 is 15 residues long. The CDR3 DNA is TGTGTCAGCAGTCGTCTGACTCTGACTTCCTACGAGCAGTACTTC. Residues: CVSSRLTLTSYEQYF.

The sample holds a few counts of this clonotype. This rearrangement joins TRBV20-1 to TRBJ2-3, with D maybe TRBD1 (8 bases). Per the germline V gene, CDR1 is DFQATT and CDR2 is SNEGSKA (reference sequence). The CDR3 has 15 amino acids. Deletions cut 3 bases from V and 3 bases from J, with 16 bases between. The CDR3 region has the DNA TGCAGTGCTAGTCAACAGGGGGACTATACAGATACGCAGTATTTT. Its protein product is CSASQQGDYTDTQYF.

This clonotype appeared a few times. The J gene is TRBJ2-2, the V gene TRBV9; unclear D gene. V lost 0 bases, J lost 7 bases, and 4 bases lay in between. Germline loops: CDR1 SGDLS, CDR2 YYNGEE. This CDR3 has 12 residues. Written as DNA, the CDR3 is TGTGCCAGCAGCGTAGTTGGCGGGGAGCTGTTTTTT. Translation gives CASSVVGGELFF.

A few counts support this clonotype. The J gene is TRBJ2-1, the V gene TRBV7-9; 9 positions match TRBD2. The CDR3 covers 14 residues. CDR1 SEHNR and CDR2 FQNEAQ come from the germline V gene (reference sequence). V lost 3 bases to trimming and J lost 9 bases; unmatched junction nucleotides: 6. The CDR3 region is CASSFARGGREQFF. In DNA form, the CDR3 reads TGTGCCAGCAGCTTTGCGCGGGGGGGCCGTGAGCAGTTCTTC.

The chain has TRBV9 and TRBJ1-1; D is unclear. The CDR3 consists of 14 residues. Trimming left V 0 bases short and J 1 base short, with 7 bases between. Germline assignment: CDR1 SGDLS and CDR2 YYNGEE. The CDR3 loop is CASSVGVANTEAFF. The CDR3 DNA reads TGTGCCAGCAGCGTAGGGGTAGCGAACACTGAAGCTTTCTTT.

This sequence joins TRBV6-2 or TRBV6-3 and TRBJ2-7; maybe TRBD1 (6 bases). This CDR3 region has 15 residues. The V end was cut by 2 bases, the J end by 3 bases, with 14 bases between. Germline V gene sequence: CDR1 MNHEY, CDR2 SVGEGT. The CDR3 DNA reads as TGTGCCAGCAGTTACCCCGCAGGGGTTGTCTACGAGCAGTACTTC. This gives the protein CASSYPAGVVYEQYF.

V gene TRBV7-8 combines with J gene TRBJ1-1, with 7 bases aligning to TRBD1. CDR1 is SGHVS, CDR2 FQNEAQ, per germline. CDR3 length equals 15 residues. With V trimmed by 2 bases and J by 5 bases, 8 bases remained unmatched. The CDR3 protein is CASSLTGAGGTEAFF. Written as DNA, the CDR3 is TGTGCCAGCAGCTTAACAGGGGCCGGAGGGACTGAAGCTTTCTTT.

This clonotype came up a few times. The chain recombines TRBV12-3 or TRBV12-4 with TRBJ1-4; D gene unclear. This CDR3 has 11 amino acids. Between the trimmed V and J ends, which lost 3 bases and 10 bases, there was a span of 6 bases. The CDR3 nucleotides read TGTGCCAGCAGTTTGTCGGGAAAACTGTTTTTT. Amino acid sequence: CASSLSGKLFF.

V is TRBV4-1 and J is TRBJ1-1; 11 bases are shared with TRBD1. Germline CDR1 and CDR2: MGHRA and YSYEKL. The junction had 7 bases not matched to a gene; V was cut back by 3 bases and J by 7 bases. This CDR3 is 15 amino acids long. The CDR3: CASSQPGQGAGEAFF. The CDR3 DNA reads as TGCGCCAGCAGCCAGCCCGGACAGGGGGCAGGTGAAGCTTTCTTT.

The J gene is TRBJ2-3, the V gene TRBV6-2 or TRBV6-3; TRBD2 agrees at 9 bases. The CDR3 totals 16 residues. Germline-derived CDR1 and CDR2 are MNHEY and SVGEGT. Trimming took 10 bases from V and 0 from J; bases not matched to a gene: 11. CDR3 sequence: CATKTSGGISTDTQYF. The CDR3 DNA reads as TGTGCCACCAAGACTAGCGGCGGGATCAGCACAGATACGCAGTATTTT.

The rearrangement links TRBV11-1 to TRBJ2-7; 9 bases fit TRBD1. V dropped 5 bases and J dropped 4; count of bases not matched to a gene: 9. Germline V gene data show CDR1 as SGHAT and CDR2 as FQDESV (reference sequence). There are 15 residues in the CDR3. CDR3 residues: CASSVIGTGTYEQYF. In DNA, the CDR3 is TGTGCCAGCAGCGTCATCGGGACAGGGACGTACGAGCAGTACTTC.

This clonotype has more than one count but fewer than ten. V is TRBV27 and J is TRBJ2-2; D is unresolved. V was clipped by 11 bases and J by 0 bases, with 7 bases between them. The CDR3 has 12 residues. Germline CDR1 and CDR2: MNHEY and SMNVEV (reference sequence). This CDR3 is CASQANTGELFF. CDR3 in DNA: TGTGCCTCCCAGGCGAACACCGGGGAGCTGTTTTTT.